These T cell receptor beta chains were read from a single sample in a study of cytomegalovirus exposure and HLA in healthy donors. TCRdb's table, derived via immunoSEQ multiplex PCR, lists solely in-frame clones and lacks some. The sample consists of fewer than 120,000 clones, approximately 80% of them appearing once. Sequenced input: PBMCs. The source of these receptors is a woman aged 60-75 years in good health and CMV-seropositive. The CDR3 runs from the conserved cysteine through the conserved F or W. Fields, in order: J gene, V gene, D gene, clone size, CDR3 protein, CDR3 DNA. A D gene is named only where the DNA matches it firmly. Only some rows state a clone size, as once, few, many or a class for expanded clones.

J gene: TRBJ2-1
V gene: TRBV27
D gene: NA
clone size: NA
CDR3 protein: CASSLVARDNEQFF
CDR3 DNA: TGTGCCAGCAGTTTAGTGGCCAGGGACAATGAGCAGTTCTTC

J gene: TRBJ1-5
V gene: TRBV2
D gene: NA
clone size: few
CDR3 protein: CASSEDRATQPQHF
CDR3 DNA: TGTGCCAGCAGTGAAGACAGGGCTACTCAGCCCCAGCATTTT

J gene: TRBJ1-2
V gene: TRBV11-2
D gene: TRBD1
clone size: few
CDR3 protein: CASSSLGRGRHGYTF
CDR3 DNA: TGTGCCAGCAGCTCGCTCGGCAGGGGGCGGCATGGCTACACCTTC

J gene: TRBJ1-1
V gene: TRBV5-1
D gene: NA
clone size: NA
CDR3 protein: CASSFQGRETEAFF
CDR3 DNA: TGCGCCAGCAGCTTTCAGGGTAGGGAAACTGAAGCTTTCTTT

J gene: TRBJ2-1
V gene: TRBV27
D gene: TRBD1
clone size: once
CDR3 protein: CASSPAGTGNNEQFF
CDR3 DNA: TGTGCCAGCTCCCCGGCGGGGACAGGGAACAATGAGCAGTTCTTC

J gene: TRBJ2-2
V gene: TRBV11-1
D gene: TRBD1
clone size: NA
CDR3 protein: CASSTRGQGNTGELFF
CDR3 DNA: TGTGCCAGCAGTACAAGAGGACAGGGGAACACCGGGGAGCTGTTTTTT

J gene: TRBJ1-2
V gene: TRBV27
D gene: TRBD1
clone size: NA
CDR3 protein: CASSGTANYGYTF
CDR3 DNA: TGTGCCAGCAGTGGGACAGCCAATTATGGCTACACCTTC

J gene: TRBJ2-3
V gene: TRBV7-3
D gene: NA
clone size: NA
CDR3 protein: CASSLGFFGGTQYF
CDR3 DNA: TGTGCCAGCAGCTTAGGATTTTTCGGAGGGACGCAGTATTTT

J gene: TRBJ2-5
V gene: TRBV7-9
D gene: TRBD2
clone size: NA
CDR3 protein: CASSLGLAGGQETQYF
CDR3 DNA: TGTGCCAGCAGCTTAGGACTAGCGGGAGGTCAAGAGACCCAGTACTTC

J gene: TRBJ1-2
V gene: TRBV28
D gene: NA
clone size: once
CDR3 protein: CASSQSSDNYGYTF
CDR3 DNA: TGTGCCAGCAGCCAGTCATCTGATAACTATGGCTACACCTTC

J gene: TRBJ1-2
V gene: TRBV18
D gene: TRBD1
clone size: NA
CDR3 protein: CASSPPGTGTNYGYTF
CDR3 DNA: TGTGCCAGCTCACCACCCGGGACAGGGACTAACTATGGCTACACCTTC